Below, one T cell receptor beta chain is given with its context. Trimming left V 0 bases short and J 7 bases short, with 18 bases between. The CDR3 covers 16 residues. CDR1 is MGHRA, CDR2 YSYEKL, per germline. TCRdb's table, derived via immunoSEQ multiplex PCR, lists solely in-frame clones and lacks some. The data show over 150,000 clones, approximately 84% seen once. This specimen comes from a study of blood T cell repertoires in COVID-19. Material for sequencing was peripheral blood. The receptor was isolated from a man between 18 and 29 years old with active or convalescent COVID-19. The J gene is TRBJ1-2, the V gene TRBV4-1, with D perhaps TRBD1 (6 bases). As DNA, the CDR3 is TGCGCCAGCAGCCAAGAGAGTGAACAGGGCTGGGGTGGCTACACCTTC. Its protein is CASSQESEQGWGGYTF.